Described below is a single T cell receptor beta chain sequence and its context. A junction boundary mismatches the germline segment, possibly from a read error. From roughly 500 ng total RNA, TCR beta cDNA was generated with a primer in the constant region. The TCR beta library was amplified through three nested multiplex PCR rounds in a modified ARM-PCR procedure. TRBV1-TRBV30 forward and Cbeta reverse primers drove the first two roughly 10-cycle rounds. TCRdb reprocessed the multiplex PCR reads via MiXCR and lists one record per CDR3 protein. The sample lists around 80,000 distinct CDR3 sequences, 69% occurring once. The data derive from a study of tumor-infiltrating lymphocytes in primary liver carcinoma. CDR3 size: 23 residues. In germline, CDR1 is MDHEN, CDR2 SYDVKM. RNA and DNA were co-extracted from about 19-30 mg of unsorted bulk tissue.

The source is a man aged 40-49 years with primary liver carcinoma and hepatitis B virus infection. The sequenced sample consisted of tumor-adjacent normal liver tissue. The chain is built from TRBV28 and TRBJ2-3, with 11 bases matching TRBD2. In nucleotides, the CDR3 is TGTGCCAGCAGTTCGCCCCCCTCCCGGACTAGCGGGTGCCACCCAGGTCATACAGACACGCAGTATTTT. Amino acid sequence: CASSSPPSRTSGCHPGHTDTQYF.